What follows are 16 T cell receptor beta chains derived from one specimen sequenced in a study of blood T cell repertoires in COVID-19. Method: immunoSEQ multiplex PCR; TCRdb's copy keeps in-frame clones and lacks some. The data contain 350,000 or so clones, about nine tenths of them singletons. The sequenced sample consisted of peripheral blood. Source of these receptors: a woman aged 55 to 70 with COVID-19, enrolled during active disease.

The CDR3 bases are TGTGCCAGCAGCCCGAGCCCTGGGACTCGACTCTACGAGCAGTACTTC. As protein: CASSPSPGTRLYEQYF. The chain couples TRBV5-4 to TRBJ2-7; maybe TRBD2 (6 bases). There are 16 residues in the CDR3. Germline V gene sequence: CDR1 SGHNT, CDR2 YYREEE (reference sequence). With 4 bases removed from V and 3 bases from J, the gap between germline ends came to 20 bases. The entire variable domain, with the rest obtained from reference TRBV5-4 and TRBJ2-7, is as follows: ETGVTQSPTHLIKTRGQQVTLRCSSQSGHNTVSWYQQALGQGPQFIFQYYREEENGRGNFPPRFSGLQFPNYSSELNVNALELDDSALYLCASSPSPGTRLYEQYFGPGTRLTVT.

V and J are TRBV3-1 (or the pseudogene TRBV3-2) and TRBJ2-5; TRBD1 aligns across 8 bases. The germline CDR1 and CDR2 sequences are LGHDT and YNNKEL (reference sequence). The CDR3 spans 16 residues. Trimming cost V 3 bases and J 0 bases; bases outside gene matches: 6. CDR3 coding DNA: TGTGCCAGCAGCCAGGGGGACAGGCGGTACCAAGAGACCCAGTACTTC. Protein product: CASSQGDRRYQETQYF.

The rearrangement joins TRBV5-1 to TRBJ1-1; D is possibly TRBD1 (5 bases). There are 13 residues in the CDR3. Germline assignment: CDR1 SGHRS and CDR2 YFSETQ. V shed 0 bases and J shed 6 bases, with 9 bases lying between them. This CDR3 is CASSLGQKPEAFF. The CDR3, as DNA: TGCGCCAGCAGCTTGGGACAGAAACCTGAAGCTTTCTTT.

The chain links TRBV7-6 to TRBJ2-2; tentative D call: TRBD1 (6 bases). The V end was cut by 7 bases, the J end by 6 bases, with 18 bases between. CDR1 is SGHVS and CDR2 is FNYEAQ in the germline V gene. CDR3 size: 15 residues. The CDR3 loop reads CASTISTGSPGELFF. DNA for the CDR3: TGTGCCAGCACCATCTCCACAGGGTCCCCCGGGGAGCTGTTTTTT.

In the case of this clone: The sample holds other DNA sequences that translate to the same CDR3. This rearrangement joins TRBV9 to TRBJ2-3, with unresolved D. CDR1 and CDR2 from the germline V gene are SGDLS and YYNGEE. The V end lost 0 bases, the J end lost 4 bases, and 3 bases lay between the germline ends. The CDR3 has 12 residues. The CDR3 region has the DNA TGTGCCAGCAGCGTAGCGTCAGATACGCAGTATTTT. This gives the protein CASSVASDTQYF.

This sequence joins TRBV3-1 (or the pseudogene TRBV3-2) and TRBJ1-4; a possible D gene is TRBD1 (6 bases). The CDR3 sequence is 15 residues long. Germline lookup yields CDR1 LGHDT and CDR2 YNNKEL (reference sequence). Between the trimmed V and J ends, which lost 4 bases and 5 bases, there was a span of 14 bases. In DNA, the CDR3 is TGTGCCAGCAGCCTGAAGGGGGGAGGGAATGAAAAACTGTTTTTT. The encoded protein is CASSLKGGGNEKLFF.

This clone was seen a few times. The chain carries TRBV4-1 and TRBJ1-6, with 8 bases matching TRBD1. Unmatched junction bases numbered 11, after V lost 6 bases and J lost 7 bases. This CDR3 spans 16 amino acids. Per germline, CDR1 MGHRA and CDR2 YSYEKL. In nucleotides, the CDR3 is TGCGCCAGCAGAGGAGACAGGGGCATCACGAATTCACCCCTCCACTTT. Its protein product is CASRGDRGITNSPLHF.

The genes are TRBV6-5 and TRBJ1-2, with D maybe TRBD1 (5 bases). CDR1 and CDR2 from the germline V gene are MNHEY and SVGAGI. V was clipped by 4 bases and J by 6 bases, with 9 bases between them. CDR3 length equals 12 residues. The CDR3 protein is CASSSGVDGYTF. The CDR3 DNA reads as TGTGCCAGCAGTTCGGGGGTGGATGGCTACACCTTC.

The chain recombines TRBV27 with TRBJ1-6; unclear D gene. The CDR3 has 13 residues. V dropped 0 bases and J dropped 9 bases, with 6 bases sitting between them. Per the germline V gene, CDR1 is MNHEY and CDR2 is SMNVEV (reference sequence). The CDR3, as DNA: TGTGCCAGCAGTTTATCCCGGGGTTCACCCCTCCACTTT. Its translation is CASSLSRGSPLHF.

This clone was recorded only once. The gene calls are TRBV29-1 and TRBJ1-5, with D perhaps matching TRBD1 (5 bases). Trimming took 4 bases from V and 3 from J, leaving 16 bases between them. The CDR3 extends over 15 amino acids. CDR1 SQVTM and CDR2 ANQGSEA come from the germline V gene. CDR3: CSVVTGVGHNQPQHF. CDR3 DNA sequence: TGCAGCGTTGTAACGGGGGTGGGCCACAATCAGCCCCAGCATTTT.

The V call is TRBV11-2, the J call TRBJ1-2; 8 bases fit TRBD1. CDR3 length equals 14 residues. Losses at the gene ends were 4 bases for V and 2 bases for J; bases not matched to a gene: 3. CDR1 and CDR2 (germline): SGHAT, FQNNGV. CDR3 amino acids: CASSSRTGNYGYTF. CDR3 DNA: TGTGCCAGCAGCTCGCGGACAGGGAACTATGGCTACACCTTC.

In its sample, this clone was seen once. The chain employs TRBV5-5 and TRBJ1-4; TRBD1 agrees at 10 bases. This CDR3 is built from 19 residues. The V segment lost 0 bases and the J segment 2 bases; nucleotides outside the gene matches: 10. CDR1 SGHKS and CDR2 YYEKEE come from the germline V gene (reference sequence). This CDR3 is CASSLVGVGTGATNEKLFF. In DNA form, the CDR3 reads TGTGCCAGCAGCTTGGTCGGAGTCGGGACAGGGGCTACTAATGAAAAACTGTTTTTT.

This clone was observed a few times. The rearrangement joins TRBV5-4 to TRBJ2-3; the D gene is possibly TRBD2 (6 bases). The CDR3 contains 15 residues. Germline CDR1 SGHNT, CDR2 YYREEE (reference sequence). V dropped 4 bases and J dropped 2 bases, with 14 bases sitting between them. The CDR3 protein is CASSGRGWDTDTQYF. As DNA, the CDR3 is TGTGCCAGCAGCGGGCGGGGTTGGGACACAGATACGCAGTATTTT.

V gene TRBV7-2 combines with J gene TRBJ1-4; 7 bases agree with TRBD1. The ends lost 5 bases at V and 7 bases at J; junction bases unmatched: 10. The CDR3 is made up of 15 amino acids. The germline gives CDR1 SGHTA, CDR2 FQGNSA. CDR3 sequence: CASSTGDRVIEKLFF. DNA of the CDR3: TGTGCCAGCAGCACAGGCGACAGGGTAATTGAAAAACTGTTTTTT.

In nucleotides, the CDR3 is TGTGCCACCAGTGACCGTCGCAGCTACGAGCAGTACTTC. Amino acids: CATSDRRSYEQYF. The chain combines TRBV24-1 with TRBJ2-7; D ambiguous. This CDR3 is 13 amino acids long. Trimming cost V 4 bases and J 3 bases, with 9 bases left between them. Germline assignment: CDR1 KGHDR and CDR2 SFDVKD.

The chain joins TRBV6-4 to TRBJ2-1, with unresolved D. The CDR3 has 15 residues. CDR1 is MRHNA, CDR2 SNTAGT, per germline. Between the trimmed V and J ends, which lost 0 bases and 8 bases, there was a span of 14 bases. CDR3 in amino acids: CASSDSTALRDEQFF. CDR3 sequence (DNA): TGTGCCAGCAGTGACTCAACGGCCTTACGGGATGAGCAGTTCTTC.